The source of this TCR beta chain is a study of T cells in women clearing cervical HPV infection. On the study more broadly: Donors had HPV16-related CIN3 or worse; 2 had invasive cancer.

Libraries were prepared by immunoSEQ multiplex PCR; TCRdb keeps only in-frame clonotypes and omits some of them. Its listing shows 45,000 to 50,000 clones. Regarding this clone: One end of the junction fails to match germline, which may point to a read error. The read terminates 3 residues before the CDR3 end, so the remaining end is supplied by the germline J gene.

The CDR3 is made up of 15 amino acids. Germline V gives CDR1 SNHLY, CDR2 FYNNEI. Sequencing was performed on blood buffy coat. J is TRBJ2-5 and V is TRBV2; TRBD2 might be the D (7 bases). This clonotype was obtained from a woman between 18 and 70 years old with a cervical HPV16 infection that either progressed to CIN3+ or cleared (not recorded which). The CDR3 DNA, read in part, is TGTGCCAGAACCTACGGGGGGCAAAAGAAAGATACC. Protein product: CARTYGGQKKDT. The complete CDR3 reads CARTYGGQKKDTQYF.